Included here is one T cell receptor (beta chain) sequence, with context. This clone has more than one count but fewer than ten. No antigen is known for it. Base-call qualities are not available, and no considerably larger clone is one nucleotide away. These data come from a study of cytotoxic CD8 clonotypes in ibrutinib-treated CLL (dated by TCRdb to about 2021). The study in broad terms: The cohort had 11 relapsed/refractory and around 15 treatment-naive patients; roughly 17 were IGHV unmutated. Patients were still on ibrutinib when every remission and progressive disease sample was collected. Longitudinal samples were obtainable from 26 of the 86 participants in the trial. Cryopreserved peripheral blood mononuclear cells were obtained prior to treatment, at the time of response, and at either disease progression or sustained remission. Response samples were taken after a median of approximately a year on treatment, ranging from about 6 to 40 months. Partial responses were observed in some 24 patients and complete responses in 2; after a median follow-up of about 69 months, remission was maintained in 15 or so patients and progression was observed in approximately 12. On average, each sample yielded 255,043 productive templates and roughly 95,000 productive rearrangements.

V loses 0 bases, J loses 1 base, and the germline ends lie 8 bases apart. CDR1 SGHRS and CDR2 YFSETQ are derived from the germline V gene. From its cysteine to its phenylalanine, the CDR3 spans 14 amino acids. Of all the DNA, just the CDR3 is kept, 42 bases in frame from base 1. In light of the paper, this sample's time point label describes: approximately eleven months on ibrutinib. For TCR beta library preparation, approximately 2.2 micrograms of genomic DNA were isolated from cryopreserved PBMCs. Longitudinal blood samples from CLL patients on ibrutinib monotherapy underwent high-throughput TCR beta sequencing. The patients took part in an open-label, single-center phase 2 trial of ibrutinib monotherapy. The goal of deep resolution MiSeq sequencing was a depth between 1 in 1 million and 1 in 200,000 T cells, and coverage averaged 10x per clonotype. The immunoSEQ hsTCRB Kit was used to generate TCR beta libraries. For the original study's pipeline: ImmunoSEQ Data Assistant and ImmunoSEQ Analyzer were used for data analysis, and V, D and J genes were assigned according to IMGT definitions. Clonality, with values ranging from 0 to 1, was calculated as one minus the normalized Shannon entropy of productive rearrangement frequencies. Public clonotype analysis was restricted to overrepresented clonotypes comprising at least 0.05% of each patient's repertoire. Some 13 age-matched healthy donor repertoires from immuneACCESS served as clonality controls. TCRdb took over this immuneACCESS table, retaining in-frame rearrangements with V and J assigned. Such tables are incomplete; in checked studies, under half of the missing clones stem from an unresolved V gene, and the remainder is unexplained. Clone size and V and J calls were adopted from that table, with D and trimming inferred from the DNA. The table for this sample lists nearly 100,000 clones; roughly 80% of them were counted only once. About 34% of the sample rests with the top ten.

What the research found in general, with its limitations: At baseline, clonality was higher than in age-matched healthy donors and showed a strong correlation with circulating CD8+ T-cell counts. At ibrutinib response clonality went up, during sustained remission it held steady, and at progression it dropped back toward baseline. Public clonotypes were rare and either shrank or stayed stable during treatment, and the rise in clonality at ibrutinib response reflected expansion of private clonotypes. Lymph node repertoires were not examined, and the timing of sampling was not matched between patients in sustained remission and those whose disease progressed.

This material consisted of PBMCs, taken after 12 months of ibrutinib treatment. The TCR comes from a human donor with chronic lymphocytic leukemia. The chain couples TRBV5-1 to TRBJ2-7; there is no confident call for the D gene. At the DNA level, the sequence is TGCGCCAGCAGCTTGGGGTTGGGGTCCTACGAGCAGTACTTC. Its protein is CASSLGLGSYEQYF.